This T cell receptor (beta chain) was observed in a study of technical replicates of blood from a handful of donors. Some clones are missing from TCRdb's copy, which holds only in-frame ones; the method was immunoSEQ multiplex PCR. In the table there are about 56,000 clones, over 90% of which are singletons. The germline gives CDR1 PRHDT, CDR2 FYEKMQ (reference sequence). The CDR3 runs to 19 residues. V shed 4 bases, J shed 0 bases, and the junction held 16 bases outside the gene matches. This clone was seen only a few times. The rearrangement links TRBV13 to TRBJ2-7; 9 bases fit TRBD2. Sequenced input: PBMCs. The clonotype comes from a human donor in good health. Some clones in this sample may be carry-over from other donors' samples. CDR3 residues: CASSSTGVAGGPSSYEQYF. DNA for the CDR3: TGTGCCAGCAGCTCGACGGGAGTCGCGGGGGGGCCAAGCTCCTACGAGCAGTACTTC.